Ten or more counts support the clone carrying this T cell receptor beta chain. A library of TCRbeta sequences, prepared with unique molecular identifiers, was generated. TCRdb reprocessed the PCR reads via MiXCR and lists one record per CDR3 protein. The table includes approximately 650,000 distinct CDR3 sequences, around 13% detected once. The record originates from a study of T-cell reconstitution after alpha-beta-depleted transplantation in children. V lost 3 bases, J lost 2 bases, and 1 base stayed unmatched. CDR1 and CDR2 from the germline V gene are ENHRY and SYGVKD. This CDR3 spans 13 amino acids.

This chain uses TRBV10-3 with TRBJ2-7; TRBD1 matches 7 bases. The sequence came from a girl aged 2 to 10 with congenital amegakaryocytic thrombocytopenia, due to receive a stem cell transplant. Sequencing was performed on PBMCs, taken before TCRalphabeta/CD19-depleted stem cell transplant. CDR3 sequence: CAISDQGAYEQYF. CDR3 sequence (DNA): TGTGCCATCAGTGATCAGGGGGCCTACGAGCAGTACTTC.